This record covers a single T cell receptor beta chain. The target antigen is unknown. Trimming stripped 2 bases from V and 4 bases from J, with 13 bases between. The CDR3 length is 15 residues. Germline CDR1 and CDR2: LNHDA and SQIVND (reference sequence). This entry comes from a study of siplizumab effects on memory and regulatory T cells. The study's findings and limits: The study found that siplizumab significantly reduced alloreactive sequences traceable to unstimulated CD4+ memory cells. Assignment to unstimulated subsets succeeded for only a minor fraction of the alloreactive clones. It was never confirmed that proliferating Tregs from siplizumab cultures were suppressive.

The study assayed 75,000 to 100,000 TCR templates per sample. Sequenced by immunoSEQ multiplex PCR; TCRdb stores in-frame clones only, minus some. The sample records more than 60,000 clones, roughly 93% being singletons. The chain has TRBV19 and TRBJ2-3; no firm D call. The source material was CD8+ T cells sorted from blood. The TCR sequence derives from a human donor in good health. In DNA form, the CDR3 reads TGTGCCAGTAGTATATCCCGGGCCGTCGCAGATACGCAGTATTTT. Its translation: CASSISRAVADTQYF.